Shown below are 8 T cell receptor beta chains from a single sample sequenced in a study of cytomegalovirus exposure and HLA in healthy donors. In the PCR, 60 Vbeta and 13 Jbeta primers were used. Some clones are missing from TCRdb's copy, which holds only in-frame ones; the method was immunoSEQ multiplex PCR. The table shows around 99,000 clones, with roughly four fifths occurring only once. Sequencing used PBMCs. These receptors all stem from a young man in good health and CMV-seronegative.

The V gene is TRBV28, the J gene TRBJ1-1; D not resolved. Per germline, CDR1 MDHEN and CDR2 SYDVKM. Trimming removed 7 bases from V and 4 bases from J, with 16 bases in between. The CDR3 runs 14 residues. The CDR3 reads CASMLPHPGTEAFF. In DNA, the CDR3 is TGTGCCAGCATGTTACCGCACCCGGGCACTGAAGCTTTCTTT.

This chain joins TRBV5-1 and TRBJ2-7; possibly TRBD2 for D (6 bases). The CDR3 contains 13 residues. Germline CDR1 and CDR2: SGHRS and YFSETQ. Trimming took off 8 bases at V and 4 bases at J, with 16 bases between the two ends. Here the CDR3 reads CARAGGDPYEQYF. Here the CDR3 DNA reads TGCGCCAGGGCCGGAGGGGACCCGTACGAGCAGTACTTC.

This rearrangement joins TRBV25-1 to TRBJ2-7; perhaps TRBD1 as D (5 bases). V lost 3 bases, J lost 5 bases, and 14 bases lay in between. CDR1 is MGHDK and CDR2 is SYGVNS in the germline V gene. The CDR3 runs to 14 residues. The CDR3 sequence is CASSESGWFHEQYF. The CDR3 nucleotides read TGTGCCAGCAGTGAGTCAGGGTGGTTCCACGAGCAGTACTTC.

The chain combines TRBV7-9 with TRBJ2-3, with 14 bases matching TRBD2. The CDR3 extends over 16 amino acids. J gave up 1 base and V 5 bases, and 2 bases lay outside the gene matches. Per germline, CDR1 SEHNR and CDR2 FQNEAQ (reference sequence). CDR3 nucleotides: TGTGCCAGCAGCCAGGGACTAGCGGGGGGCACAGATACGCAGTATTTT. This gives the protein CASSQGLAGGTDTQYF.

The chain has TRBV25-1 and TRBJ2-7, with D maybe TRBD2 (5 bases). Trimming took off 5 bases at V and 0 bases at J, with 11 bases between the two ends. The CDR3 has 14 residues. Per germline, CDR1 MGHDK and CDR2 SYGVNS. In DNA, the CDR3 is TGTGCCAGCAGTCCCGAGGGCCCCTCCTACGAGCAGTACTTC. The encoded protein is CASSPEGPSYEQYF.

In nucleotides, the CDR3 is TGCGCCAGCAGCTTGACAGGGGGCGTCTCGCCCCTCCACTTT. This sequence encodes CASSLTGGVSPLHF. The V gene is TRBV5-1, the J gene TRBJ1-6; 9 positions agree with TRBD1. This CDR3 has 14 amino acids. Germline CDR1 and CDR2: SGHRS and YFSETQ. Germline trimming cut 1 base from V and 13 bases from J; bases unmatched to any gene: 6.

The V and J genes are TRBV7-9 and TRBJ1-1; 8 bases align to TRBD1. V was pared by 2 bases and J by 0 bases, with 2 bases of the junction left unmatched. CDR3 length: 15 amino acids. Germline lookup yields CDR1 SEHNR and CDR2 FQNEAQ (reference sequence). CDR3 sequence: CASSLQQGVNTEAFF. The CDR3, as DNA: TGTGCCAGCAGCTTACAACAGGGGGTGAACACTGAAGCTTTCTTT.

V usage is TRBV30 and J usage is TRBJ1-1, with D possibly being TRBD1 (6 bases). The CDR3 has 13 amino acids. Germline V gene lookup returns CDR1 GTSNPN and CDR2 SVGIG (reference sequence). The V and J ends lost 3 bases and 0 bases respectively, with 8 bases between them. This chain's CDR3 is CAWRTGLNTEAFF. CDR3 sequence (DNA): TGTGCCTGGAGAACAGGGTTGAACACTGAAGCTTTCTTT.